The 18 T cell receptor beta chains below all came from one sample that was sequenced in a study of T cell repertoires in cytomegalovirus infection. TCRdb redid the calling of the reads with MiXCR, one entry per CDR3 protein. The sample holds more than 300,000 distinct CDR3 sequences, approximately 30% seen once. These receptors' targets are unknown. The sample in question was cultured PBMCs, obtained from culture after CMV antigen stimulation. Receptors originate from a human donor in good health (CMV status not recorded). Some clones in this sample may be carry-over from other donors' samples.

The chain combines TRBV27 with TRBJ1-5; D is perhaps TRBD1 (5 bases). CDR3 length equals 12 residues. With 6 bases removed from V and 7 bases from J, the gap between germline ends came to 10 bases. CDR1 is MNHEY and CDR2 is SMNVEV in the germline V gene (reference sequence). The CDR3 is CASSERGQPQHF. The CDR3 region has the DNA TGTGCCAGCAGCGAGAGGGGCCAGCCCCAGCATTTT.

A few counts support this clonotype. The rearrangement joins TRBV11-2 to TRBJ2-3; D is ambiguous. Germline-derived CDR1 and CDR2 are SGHAT and FQNNGV. Between the trimmed V and J ends, which lost 1 base and 4 bases, there was a span of 18 bases. This CDR3 comprises 17 residues. This CDR3 is CASSLVPGRSSPDTQYF. The CDR3 DNA reads as TGTGCCAGCAGCTTAGTACCAGGACGGAGCAGCCCAGATACGCAGTATTTT.

This clonotype was found a few times. The chain links TRBV20-1 to TRBJ1-5, with no clear D. Germline V lookup: CDR1 DFQATT, CDR2 SNEGSKA (reference sequence). The CDR3 consists of 13 residues. Trimming stripped 6 bases from V and 3 bases from J, with 12 bases between. CDR3 loop: CSAANSLNQPQHF. Here the CDR3 DNA reads TGCAGTGCGGCGAACAGTCTCAATCAGCCCCAGCATTTT.

The chain employs TRBV19 and TRBJ2-2; 11 bases match TRBD2. The length of the CDR3 is 17 residues. Trimming removed 5 bases from V and 1 base from J; junction bases left unmatched: 6. Germline CDR1 is LNHDA and CDR2 is SQIVND (reference sequence). The CDR3 sequence: CASSAVGLAVNTGELFF. The CDR3 DNA follows: TGTGCCAGTAGTGCAGTGGGACTAGCGGTGAACACCGGGGAGCTGTTTTTT. Full variable domain (rest looked up from reference TRBV19 and TRBJ2-2): DGGITQSPKYLFRKEGQNVTLSCEQNLNHDAMYWYRQDPGQGLRLIYYSQIVNDFQKGDIAEGYSVSREKKESFPLTVTSAQKNPTAFYLCASSAVGLAVNTGELFFGEGSRLTVL.

Worth noting for this clonotype: The junction departs from the called germline gene at one end, perhaps through a read error. This rearrangement joins TRBV7-9 to TRBJ2-1; no firm D call. This CDR3 has 11 amino acids. Germline assignment: CDR1 SEHNR and CDR2 FQNEAQ (reference sequence). CDR3 bases: TGTCCCAGCAGCTTGAATAGTAGGCAGTTCTTC. This sequence encodes CPSSLNSRQFF.

The J gene is TRBJ2-1, the V gene TRBV7-2, with a possible D match to TRBD2 (6 bases). With 2 bases removed from V and 9 bases from J, the gap between germline ends came to 11 bases. The CDR3 sequence is 13 residues long. Germline loops: CDR1 SGHTA, CDR2 FQGNSA. CDR3 in amino acids: CASSLPAGGEQFF. CDR3 sequence (DNA): TGTGCCAGCAGCTTACCCGCCGGGGGTGAGCAGTTCTTC.

V is TRBV7-6 and J is TRBJ1-4; a possible D gene is TRBD1 (5 bases). Germline V CDR1 and CDR2: SGHVS, FNYEAQ. Trimming shortened V by 2 bases and J by 4 bases, and 8 bases separated the two germline ends. The CDR3 runs 14 residues. The CDR3 protein is CASSLRGYNEKLFF. DNA of the CDR3: TGTGCCAGCAGCTTACGGGGCTATAATGAAAAACTGTTTTTT.

The chain couples TRBV7-2 to TRBJ2-3; D is unresolved. The germline V gene has CDR1 SGHTA and CDR2 FQGNSA. Deletions cut 2 bases from V and 0 bases from J, with 12 bases between. This CDR3 is 16 amino acids long. CDR3 amino acids: CASSLQGSSSTDTQYF. CDR3 DNA sequence: TGTGCCAGCAGCTTACAAGGCTCCTCTAGCACAGATACGCAGTATTTT.

At least ten counts were recorded for this clonotype. The V and J genes are TRBV7-2 and TRBJ1-4, with no clear D. Germline-derived CDR1 and CDR2 are SGHTA and FQGNSA. With 1 base removed from V and 0 bases from J, the gap between germline ends came to 9 bases. The CDR3 loop spans 16 amino acids. The CDR3 region is CASSLGHGTTNEKLFF. CDR3 bases: TGTGCCAGCAGCTTAGGGCACGGGACAACTAATGAAAAACTGTTTTTT.

This chain connects TRBV4-2 to TRBJ2-7; possible D gene TRBD1, 6 bases. This CDR3 is 15 amino acids long. Germline V lookup: CDR1 LGHNA, CDR2 YNFKEQ. Trimming pared 5 bases from V and 1 base from J, leaving 15 bases between. The CDR3 nucleotides are TGTGCCAGCAGCGCGGACAGAAGGCTTTCCTACGAGCAGTACTTC. Encoded protein: CASSADRRLSYEQYF.

The J gene is TRBJ2-1, the V gene TRBV6-5; the D is unclear. In germline, CDR1 is MNHEY, CDR2 SVGAGI. V was pared by 5 bases and J by 0 bases, with 11 bases between. This CDR3 is built from 15 residues. The CDR3 DNA reads TGTGCCAGCAGTACTAATCCCAGCTCCTACAATGAGCAGTTCTTC. Translation gives CASSTNPSSYNEQFF.

V is TRBV6-2 or TRBV6-3 and J is TRBJ1-1, with 11 bases fitting TRBD1. After removal of 6 bases from V and 3 bases from J, the junction contained 12 bases not matched to a gene. CDR1 and CDR2 (germline): MNHEY, SVGEGT. The CDR3 is 17 amino acids. For the CDR3, the DNA is TGTGCCAGCAGCTTGGACAGGGGGCGCTTAGGGGACACTGAAGCTTTCTTT. Its translation is CASSLDRGRLGDTEAFF.

The chain couples TRBV5-4 to TRBJ2-1, with 11 bases matching TRBD2. Germline assignment: CDR1 SGHNT and CDR2 YYREEE (reference sequence). The CDR3 runs 15 residues. Trimming at V came to 5 bases and at J to 7 bases, leaving 8 bases not matched to a gene. Here the CDR3 DNA reads TGTGCCAGCAGACTTACTAGCGGGAGACAAAATGAGCAGTTCTTC. Residues: CASRLTSGRQNEQFF.

This clonotype was seen a few times. The rearrangement links TRBV19 to TRBJ1-2; 11 nucleotides line up with TRBD1. V trimming: 4 bases; J trimming: 0 bases; junction bases outside the gene matches: 4. CDR1 LNHDA and CDR2 SQIVND come from the germline V gene (reference sequence). There are 16 residues in the CDR3. The CDR3 is CASSRDRGATNYGYTF. The CDR3 nucleotides read TGTGCCAGTAGTAGGGACAGGGGGGCAACTAACTATGGCTACACCTTC.

This clonotype was seen a few times. This sequence joins TRBV4-3 and TRBJ1-2, with a possible D match to TRBD1 (5 bases). Trimming cost V 0 bases and J 6 bases, with 17 bases left between them. The CDR3 loop spans 16 amino acids. CDR1 is LGHNA and CDR2 is YSLEER in the germline V gene. The chain's CDR3 is CASSQDRAGRLNGYTF. CDR3 in DNA: TGCGCCAGCAGCCAAGATCGAGCAGGGAGGTTGAATGGCTACACCTTC.

CDR3 bases: TGTGCCAGCAGTTACCCCCCTTTAGCGGGAGGAACCACAGATACGCAGTATTTT. Its protein is CASSYPPLAGGTTDTQYF. The chain has TRBV6-2 or TRBV6-3 and TRBJ2-3; 10 positions agree with TRBD2. There are 18 residues in the CDR3. CDR1 and CDR2 from the germline V gene are MNHEY and SVGEGT. V was pared by 2 bases and J by 2 bases, with 10 bases of the junction left unmatched.

The chain joins TRBV7-4 to TRBJ2-3; a possible D gene is TRBD2 (5 bases). This CDR3 has 16 amino acids. Per the germline V gene, CDR1 is SGHVT and CDR2 is SQSDAQ. V lost 1 base and J 4 bases, leaving 15 bases between the germline ends. This CDR3 reads CASSLVSRERSDTQYF. In nucleotides, the CDR3 is TGTGCCAGCAGCTTAGTCTCGAGGGAGAGGTCAGATACGCAGTATTTT.

This clonotype was counted only a few times. The genes are TRBV6-2 or TRBV6-3 and TRBJ2-1, with unresolved D. The V gene's germline CDR1 is MNHEY and CDR2 SVGEGT. The germline V and J ends were trimmed by 6 bases and 4 bases, with 7 bases remaining between them. CDR3 length: 12 amino acids. The CDR3 loop reads CASSRLYNEQFF. The DNA of the CDR3 is TGTGCCAGCAGCCGGTTATACAATGAGCAGTTCTTC.